The 15 T cell receptor beta chains reported below all come from one sample, sequenced in a study of control samples from healthy donors and cancer patients. Sequenced by immunoSEQ multiplex PCR; TCRdb stores in-frame clones only, minus some. The data hold 150,000 to 200,000 clones, with 88% observed a single time. Sequencing was carried out using blood. Source of these receptors: a man in his late teens or twenties in good health.

The rearrangement joins TRBV9 to TRBJ1-4; D gene uncertain. Trimming took off 3 bases at V and 0 bases at J, with 6 bases between the two ends. The CDR3 runs to 14 residues. Germline V gene data show CDR1 as SGDLS and CDR2 as YYNGEE. The chain's CDR3 is CASSGGATNEKLFF. CDR3 DNA: TGTGCCAGCAGCGGGGGAGCAACTAATGAAAAACTGTTTTTT.

This chain uses TRBV28 with TRBJ1-1; D may be TRBD1 (5 bases). Trimming stripped 6 bases from V and 4 bases from J, with 15 bases between. Germline CDR1 is MDHEN and CDR2 is SYDVKM. The CDR3 has 14 residues. CDR3 protein: CASSKTQGRTEAFF. The CDR3 region has the DNA TGTGCCAGCAGCAAAACGCAGGGTCGCACTGAAGCTTTCTTT.

This chain joins TRBV13 and TRBJ2-2, with TRBD2 matching 10 bases. This CDR3 has 16 residues. Trimming at V came to 0 bases and at J to 2 bases, leaving 0 bases not matched to a gene. Germline-derived CDR1 and CDR2 are PRHDT and FYEKMQ (reference sequence). CDR3 region: CASSLGLAGNTGELFF. In nucleotides, the CDR3 is TGTGCCAGCAGCTTAGGACTAGCGGGAAACACCGGGGAGCTGTTTTTT. The full variable domain, rest sourced from reference TRBV13 and TRBJ2-2, is AAGVIQSPRHLIKEKRETATLKCYPIPRHDTVYWYQQGPGQDPQFLISFYEKMQSDKGSIPDRFSAQQFSDYHSELNMSSLELGDSALYFCASSLGLAGNTGELFFGEGSRLTVL.

The chain uses TRBV15 and TRBJ1-1; D is uncertain. The CDR3 consists of 14 residues. Trimming stripped 1 base from V and 0 bases from J, with 6 bases between. Germline assignment: CDR1 LNHNV and CDR2 YYDKDF (reference sequence). The CDR3 protein is CATSRGVMNTEAFF. The CDR3 bases are TGTGCCACCAGCAGAGGAGTCATGAACACTGAAGCTTTCTTT.

The chain recombines TRBV28 with TRBJ1-4; D remains ambiguous. Trimming removed 2 bases at V and 2 bases at J, with 9 bases between. CDR1 is MDHEN, CDR2 SYDVKM, per germline. This CDR3 region has 15 residues. The DNA for the CDR3 is TGTGCCAGCAGTTTAAGCGGAAGCACTAATGAAAAACTGTTTTTT. Protein: CASSLSGSTNEKLFF.

This chain uses TRBV19 with TRBJ1-6, with D perhaps matching TRBD1 (5 bases). The CDR3 spans 15 residues. Trimming removed 6 bases at V and 3 bases at J, with 12 bases between. Germline V gene lookup returns CDR1 LNHDA and CDR2 SQIVND (reference sequence). The CDR3 here is CASRKLDSYNSPLHF. The CDR3 DNA reads as TGTGCCAGTAGGAAACTAGACAGCTATAATTCACCCCTCCACTTT. Together with reference TRBV19 and TRBJ1-6, the CDR3 gives the full variable domain: DGGITQSPKYLFRKEGQNVTLSCEQNLNHDAMYWYRQDPGQGLRLIYYSQIVNDFQKGDIAEGYSVSREKKESFPLTVTSAQKNPTAFYLCASRKLDSYNSPLHFGNGTRLTVT.

The genes are TRBV9 and TRBJ2-3; D may be TRBD1 or TRBD2 (6 bases each). This CDR3 contains 14 residues. The germline gives CDR1 SGDLS, CDR2 YYNGEE. The ends were cut back, 3 bases at V and 0 bases at J, with 8 bases in the middle. The CDR3 loop reads CASSGGASTDTQYF. The CDR3 DNA reads as TGTGCCAGCAGCGGGGGGGCCAGCACAGATACGCAGTATTTT. Full variable domain (rest looked up from reference TRBV9 and TRBJ2-3): DSGVTQTPKHLITATGQRVTLRCSPRSGDLSVYWYQQSLDQGLQFLIQYYNGEERAKGNILERFSAQQFPDLHSELNLSSLELGDSALYFCASSGGASTDTQYFGPGTRLTVL.

The chain links TRBV28 to TRBJ2-1; TRBD2 aligns across 13 bases. Germline-derived CDR1 and CDR2 are MDHEN and SYDVKM. Trimming removed 3 bases from V and 7 bases from J; junction bases left unmatched: 6. There are 16 residues in the CDR3. The CDR3 bases are TGTGCCAGCAGTTTTACGGGACTAGCGGGACGGAATGAGCAGTTCTTC. As protein: CASSFTGLAGRNEQFF.

CDR3 region: CASSSGPQETQYF. CDR3 coding DNA: TGTGCCAGCAGTTCCGGACCGCAAGAGACCCAGTACTTC. V usage is TRBV28 and J usage is TRBJ2-5; unclear D gene. Trimming shortened V by 4 bases and J by 2 bases, and 8 bases separated the two germline ends. This CDR3 has 13 residues. The germline V gene has CDR1 MDHEN and CDR2 SYDVKM. Based on the CDR3 plus reference TRBV28 and TRBJ2-5, the full variable domain is DVKVTQSSRYLVKRTGEKVFLECVQDMDHENMFWYRQDPGLGLRLIYFSYDVKMKEKGDIPEGYSVSREKKERFSLILESASTNQTSMYLCASSSGPQETQYFGPGTRLLVL.

The chain has TRBV18 and TRBJ2-7; 9 bases are a match to TRBD1. This CDR3 comprises 16 residues. The V segment lost 3 bases and the J segment 0 bases; nucleotides outside the gene matches: 6. Germline CDR1 is KGHSH and CDR2 is LQKENI. CDR3: CASSPSGTGFSYEQYF. DNA of the CDR3: TGTGCCAGCTCACCGTCCGGGACAGGGTTCTCCTACGAGCAGTACTTC.

The chain recombines TRBV5-1 with TRBJ1-1; the D is unclear. Germline lookup yields CDR1 SGHRS and CDR2 YFSETQ. The CDR3 is made up of 14 amino acids. Trimming pared 0 bases from V and 0 bases from J, leaving 6 bases between. CDR3 DNA: TGCGCCAGCAGCTTGGGACCGCTGAACACTGAAGCTTTCTTT. This gives the protein CASSLGPLNTEAFF.

The chain couples TRBV5-4 to TRBJ2-7; 7 bases match TRBD1. V was pared by 0 bases and J by 6 bases, with 6 bases of the junction left unmatched. The germline V gene has CDR1 SGHNT and CDR2 YYREEE (reference sequence). The CDR3 is made up of 14 amino acids. The CDR3 region is CASSLENRGSEQYF. In nucleotides, the CDR3 is TGTGCCAGCAGCTTGGAGAACAGGGGTAGCGAGCAGTACTTC.

The genes are TRBV14 and TRBJ1-2, with D tentatively TRBD1 (6 bases). The V and J ends lost 4 bases and 7 bases respectively, with 13 bases between them. CDR1 is SGHDN and CDR2 is FVKESK in the germline V gene. This CDR3 is 13 amino acids long. This CDR3 is CASSLQGYAGYTF. The CDR3, as DNA: TGTGCCAGCAGCCTACAGGGATATGCTGGCTACACCTTC.

This clone was counted a single time. This sequence joins TRBV2 and TRBJ2-7; perhaps TRBD2 as D (5 bases). V lost 3 bases and J 2 bases, leaving 8 bases between the germline ends. The CDR3 is 13 amino acids. Germline V CDR1 and CDR2: SNHLY, FYNNEI. The CDR3 DNA follows: TGTGCCAGCAGTGATGGAGGACCCTACGAGCAGTACTTC. It codes for CASSDGGPYEQYF.

The chain recombines TRBV29-1 with TRBJ2-7; 7 bases map to TRBD1. V lost 6 bases to trimming and J lost 2 bases; unmatched junction nucleotides: 7. This CDR3 is built from 13 residues. Germline V gene lookup returns CDR1 SQVTM and CDR2 ANQGSEA. CDR3 sequence reads: CSVLTGPTYEQYF. The CDR3 region has the DNA TGCAGCGTCCTGACAGGGCCCACCTACGAGCAGTACTTC.